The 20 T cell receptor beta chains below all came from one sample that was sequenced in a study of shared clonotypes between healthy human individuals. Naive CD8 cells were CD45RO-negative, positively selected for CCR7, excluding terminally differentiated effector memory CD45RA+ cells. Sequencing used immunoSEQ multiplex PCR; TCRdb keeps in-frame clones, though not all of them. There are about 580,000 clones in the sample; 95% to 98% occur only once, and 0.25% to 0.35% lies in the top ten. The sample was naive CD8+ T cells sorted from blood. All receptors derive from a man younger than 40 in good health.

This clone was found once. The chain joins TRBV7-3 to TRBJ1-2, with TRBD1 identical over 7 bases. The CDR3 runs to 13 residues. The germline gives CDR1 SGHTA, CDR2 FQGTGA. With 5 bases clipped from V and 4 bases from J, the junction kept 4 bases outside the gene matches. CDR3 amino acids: CASSPGQVYGYTF. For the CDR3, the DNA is TGTGCCAGCAGCCCCGGACAGGTCTATGGCTACACCTTC.

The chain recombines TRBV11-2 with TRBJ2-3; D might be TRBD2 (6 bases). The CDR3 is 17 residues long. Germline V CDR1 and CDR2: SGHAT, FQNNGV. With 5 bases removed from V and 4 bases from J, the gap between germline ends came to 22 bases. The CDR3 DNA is TGTGCCAGCAGCCAAATAGGACGGGGGTTGGGGGCAGATACGCAGTATTTT. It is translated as CASSQIGRGLGADTQYF.

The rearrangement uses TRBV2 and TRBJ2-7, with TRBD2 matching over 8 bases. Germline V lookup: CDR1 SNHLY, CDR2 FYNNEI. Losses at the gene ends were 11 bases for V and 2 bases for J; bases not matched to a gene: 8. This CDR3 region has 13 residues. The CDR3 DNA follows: TGTGCCTCTCAGGGCGGGAGGACCTACGAGCAGTACTTC. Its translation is CASQGGRTYEQYF. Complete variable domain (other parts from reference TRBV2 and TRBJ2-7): EPEVTQTPSHQVTQMGQEVILRCVPISNHLYFYWYRQILGQKVEFLVSFYNNEISEKSEIFDDQFSVERPDGSNFTLKIRSTKLEDSAMYFCASQGGRTYEQYFGPGTRLTVT.

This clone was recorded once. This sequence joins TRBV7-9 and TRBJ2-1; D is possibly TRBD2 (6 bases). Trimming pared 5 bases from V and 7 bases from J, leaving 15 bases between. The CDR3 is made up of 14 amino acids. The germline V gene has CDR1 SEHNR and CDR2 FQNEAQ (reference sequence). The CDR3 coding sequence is TGTGCCAGCAGCCCCAAGGAGGGATGGAATGAGCAGTTCTTC. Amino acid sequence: CASSPKEGWNEQFF.

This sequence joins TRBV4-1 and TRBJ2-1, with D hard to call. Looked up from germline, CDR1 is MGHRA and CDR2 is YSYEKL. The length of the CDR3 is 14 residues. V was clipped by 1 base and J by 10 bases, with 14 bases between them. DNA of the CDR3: TGCGCCAGCAGCCAAGTGGCAACGACACGAGAGCAGTTCTTC. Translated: CASSQVATTREQFF.

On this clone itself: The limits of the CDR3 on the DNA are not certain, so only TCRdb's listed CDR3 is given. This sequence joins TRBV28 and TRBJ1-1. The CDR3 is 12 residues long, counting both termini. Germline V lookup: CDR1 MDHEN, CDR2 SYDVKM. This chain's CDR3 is CASSFGAGSPFF.

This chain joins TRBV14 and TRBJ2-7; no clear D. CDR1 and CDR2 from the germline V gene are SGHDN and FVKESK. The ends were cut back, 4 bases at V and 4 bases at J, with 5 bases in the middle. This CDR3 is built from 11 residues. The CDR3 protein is CASSLEYEQYF. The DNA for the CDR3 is TGTGCCAGCAGCCTTGAGTACGAGCAGTACTTC.

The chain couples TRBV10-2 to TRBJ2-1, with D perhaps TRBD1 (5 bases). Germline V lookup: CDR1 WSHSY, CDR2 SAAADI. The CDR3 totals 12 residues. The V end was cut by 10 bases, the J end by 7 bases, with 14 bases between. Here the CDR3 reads CATFRQTNEQFF. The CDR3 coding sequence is TGCGCCACCTTTAGACAGACGAATGAGCAGTTCTTC.

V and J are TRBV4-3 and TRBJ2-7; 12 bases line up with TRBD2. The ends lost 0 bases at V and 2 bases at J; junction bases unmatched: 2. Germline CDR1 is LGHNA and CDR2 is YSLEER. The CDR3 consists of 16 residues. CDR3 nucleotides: TGCGCCAGCAGCCAAGAATGGACTAGCGGGACCTACGAGCAGTACTTC. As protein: CASSQEWTSGTYEQYF.

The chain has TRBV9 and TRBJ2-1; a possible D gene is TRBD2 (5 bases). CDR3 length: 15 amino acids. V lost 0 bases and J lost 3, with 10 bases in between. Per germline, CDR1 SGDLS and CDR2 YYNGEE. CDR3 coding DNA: TGTGCCAGCAGCGTAGAGAGGGAAATCTACAATGAGCAGTTCTTC. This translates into CASSVEREIYNEQFF.

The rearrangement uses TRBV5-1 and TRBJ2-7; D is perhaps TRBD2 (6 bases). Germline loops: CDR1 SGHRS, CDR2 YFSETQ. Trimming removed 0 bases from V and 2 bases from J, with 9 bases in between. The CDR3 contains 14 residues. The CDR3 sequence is CASSLDGGPYEQYF. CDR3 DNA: TGCGCCAGCAGCTTGGACGGGGGACCCTACGAGCAGTACTTC.

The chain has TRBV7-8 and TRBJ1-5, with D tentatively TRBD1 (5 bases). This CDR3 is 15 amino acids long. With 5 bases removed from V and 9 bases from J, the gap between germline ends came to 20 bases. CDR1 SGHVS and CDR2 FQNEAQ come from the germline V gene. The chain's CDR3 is CASSPPPQGGRPQHF. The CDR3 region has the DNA TGTGCCAGCAGCCCACCCCCCCAGGGCGGGCGGCCCCAGCATTTT.

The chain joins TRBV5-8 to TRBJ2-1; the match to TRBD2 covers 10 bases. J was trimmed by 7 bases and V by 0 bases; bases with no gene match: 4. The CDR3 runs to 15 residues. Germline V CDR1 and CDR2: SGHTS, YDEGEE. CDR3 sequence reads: CASSLASSGSNEQFF. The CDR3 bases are TGTGCCAGCAGCTTGGCGTCTAGCGGGAGTAATGAGCAGTTCTTC. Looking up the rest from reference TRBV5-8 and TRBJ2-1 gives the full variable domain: EAGVTQSPTHLIKTRGQQATLRCSPISGHTSVYWYQQALGLGLQFLLWYDEGEERNRGNFPPRFSGRQFPNYSSELNVNALELEDSALYLCASSLASSGSNEQFFGPGTRLTVL.

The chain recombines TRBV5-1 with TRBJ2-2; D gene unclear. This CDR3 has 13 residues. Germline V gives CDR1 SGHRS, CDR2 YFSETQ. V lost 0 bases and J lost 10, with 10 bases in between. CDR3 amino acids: CASSLEGVVELFF. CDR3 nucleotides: TGCGCCAGCAGCTTGGAAGGTGTCGTGGAGCTGTTTTTT.

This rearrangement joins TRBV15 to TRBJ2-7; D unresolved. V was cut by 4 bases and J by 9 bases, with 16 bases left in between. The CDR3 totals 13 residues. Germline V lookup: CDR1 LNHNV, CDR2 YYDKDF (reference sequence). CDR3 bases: TGTGCCACCAGCATGCCGGGTACCGGTCTGCAGTACTTC. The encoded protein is CATSMPGTGLQYF.

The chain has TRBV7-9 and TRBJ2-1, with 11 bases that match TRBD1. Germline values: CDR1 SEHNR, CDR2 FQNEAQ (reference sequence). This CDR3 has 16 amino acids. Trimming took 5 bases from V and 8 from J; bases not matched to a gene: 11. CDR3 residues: CASSPHRTGGIDEQFF. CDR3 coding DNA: TGTGCCAGCAGCCCCCACCGGACAGGGGGCATCGATGAGCAGTTCTTC.

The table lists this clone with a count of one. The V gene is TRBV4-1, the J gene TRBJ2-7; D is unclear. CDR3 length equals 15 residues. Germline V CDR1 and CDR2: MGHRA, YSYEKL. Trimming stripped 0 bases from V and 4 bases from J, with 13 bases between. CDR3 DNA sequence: TGCGCCAGCAGCCAAGAGTGGCCCCAGAGGTACGAGCAGTACTTC. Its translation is CASSQEWPQRYEQYF.

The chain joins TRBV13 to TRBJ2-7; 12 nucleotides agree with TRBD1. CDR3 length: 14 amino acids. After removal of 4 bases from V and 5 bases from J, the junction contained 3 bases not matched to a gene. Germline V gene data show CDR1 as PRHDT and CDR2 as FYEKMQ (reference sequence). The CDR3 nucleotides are TGTGCCAGCAGCTCAGGGACAGGGGGCGACGAGCAGTACTTC. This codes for CASSSGTGGDEQYF.

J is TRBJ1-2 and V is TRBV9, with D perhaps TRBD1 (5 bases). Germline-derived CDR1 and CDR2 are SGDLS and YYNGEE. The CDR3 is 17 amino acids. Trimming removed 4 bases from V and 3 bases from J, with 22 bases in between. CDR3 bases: TGTGCCAGCAGCTCCCGCGGGGACGGGGTGGATTACTATGGCTACACCTTC. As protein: CASSSRGDGVDYYGYTF.

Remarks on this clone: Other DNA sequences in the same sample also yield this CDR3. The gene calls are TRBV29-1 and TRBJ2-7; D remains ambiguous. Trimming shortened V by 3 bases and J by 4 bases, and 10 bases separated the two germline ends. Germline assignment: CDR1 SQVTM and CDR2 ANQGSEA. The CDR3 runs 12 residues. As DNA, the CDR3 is TGCAGCGTTGAGGTTAGCAGTTACGAGCAGTACTTC. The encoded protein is CSVEVSSYEQYF.